The sequence of this T cell receptor (beta chain) was determined in a study of cytomegalovirus exposure and HLA in healthy donors. Sequencing was performed with immunoSEQ multiplex PCR; in TCRdb, only in-frame clones are kept and a portion is missing. The sample yields 190,000 or so clones, 65% to 85% seen once. Germline V gene lookup returns CDR1 MGHRA and CDR2 YSYEKL. CDR3 length equals 15 residues. V trimming: 0 bases; J trimming: 3 bases; junction bases outside the gene matches: 5. The sequenced sample consisted of PBMCs. The receptor was isolated from a woman aged 18-29 years in good health and CMV-seropositive. The chain recombines TRBV4-1 with TRBJ2-7; 7 bases are a match to TRBD2. The CDR3 coding sequence is TGCGCCAGCAGCCAAGAGGGCGGGAGCCGCTACGAGCAGTACTTC. This encodes CASSQEGGSRYEQYF.